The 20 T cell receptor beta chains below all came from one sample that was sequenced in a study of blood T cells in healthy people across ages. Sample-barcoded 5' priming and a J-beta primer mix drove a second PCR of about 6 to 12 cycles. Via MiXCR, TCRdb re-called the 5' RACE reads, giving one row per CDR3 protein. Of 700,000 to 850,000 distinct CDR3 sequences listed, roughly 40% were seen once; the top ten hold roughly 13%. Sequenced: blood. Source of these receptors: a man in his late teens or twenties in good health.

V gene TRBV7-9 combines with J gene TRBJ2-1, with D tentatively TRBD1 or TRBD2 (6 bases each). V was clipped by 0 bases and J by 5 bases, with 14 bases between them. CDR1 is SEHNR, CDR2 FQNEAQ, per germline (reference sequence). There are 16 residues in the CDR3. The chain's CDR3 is CASSLAGGSLNNEQFF. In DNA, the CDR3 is TGTGCCAGCAGCTTAGCCGGGGGCAGTTTAAACAATGAGCAGTTCTTC.

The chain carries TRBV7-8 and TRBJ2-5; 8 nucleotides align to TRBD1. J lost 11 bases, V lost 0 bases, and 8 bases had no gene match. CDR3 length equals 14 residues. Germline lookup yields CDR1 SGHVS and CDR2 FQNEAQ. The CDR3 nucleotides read TGTGCCAGCAGCTTAGCGACAGGGGATACTGAGCAGTACTTC. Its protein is CASSLATGDTEQYF.

CDR3 in amino acids: CASSITTSDSSYNEQYF. CDR3 DNA: TGTGCCAGCAGCATAACCACTAGCGACAGCTCCTACAATGAGCAGTACTTC. The chain is built from TRBV7-2 and TRBJ2-7, with 7 bases fitting TRBD2. The CDR3 is made up of 17 amino acids. Looked up from germline, CDR1 is SGHTA and CDR2 is FQGNSA. The V and J ends lost 5 bases and 7 bases, in that order; junction bases with no gene match: 20. Full variable domain (rest looked up from reference TRBV7-2 and TRBJ2-7): GAGVSQSPSNKVTEKGKDVELRCDPISGHTALYWYRQSLGQGLEFLIYFQGNSAPDKSGLPSDRFSAERTGGSVSTLTIQRTQQEDSAVYLCASSITTSDSSYNEQYFGPGTRLTVT.

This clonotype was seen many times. CDR3 protein: CASIPTTGNTEAFF. CDR3 sequence (DNA): TGCGCCAGCATCCCGACGACAGGGAACACTGAAGCTTTCTTT. The J gene is TRBJ1-1, the V gene TRBV5-1; a weak D match, TRBD1 (6 bases). The length of the CDR3 is 14 residues. Trimming removed 6 bases from V and 1 base from J, with 13 bases in between. From germline, CDR1 is SGHRS and CDR2 YFSETQ.

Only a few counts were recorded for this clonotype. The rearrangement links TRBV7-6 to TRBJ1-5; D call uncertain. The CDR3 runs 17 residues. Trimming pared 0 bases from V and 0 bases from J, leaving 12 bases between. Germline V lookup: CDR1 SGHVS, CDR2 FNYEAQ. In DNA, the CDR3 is TGTGCCAGCAGCTTAGCCGGTAGGCAGGATAGCAATCAGCCCCAGCATTTT. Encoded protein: CASSLAGRQDSNQPQHF.

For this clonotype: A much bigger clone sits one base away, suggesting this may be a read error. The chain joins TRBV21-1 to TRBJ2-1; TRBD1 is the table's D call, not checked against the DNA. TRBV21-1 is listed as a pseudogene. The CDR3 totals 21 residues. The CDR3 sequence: CAGSEPRLLFGTPSSYNEQFF. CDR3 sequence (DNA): TGTGCCGGCAGCGAGCCCCGACTTCTGTTCGGAACTCCTAGCTCCTACAATGAGCAGTTCTTC.

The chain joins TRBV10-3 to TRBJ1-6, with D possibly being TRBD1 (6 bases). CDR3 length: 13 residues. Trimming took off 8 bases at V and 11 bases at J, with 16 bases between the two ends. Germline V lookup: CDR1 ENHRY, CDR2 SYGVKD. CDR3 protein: CAIHRDKKAPLHF. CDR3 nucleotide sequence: TGTGCCATCCACCGGGACAAAAAGGCACCCCTCCACTTT.

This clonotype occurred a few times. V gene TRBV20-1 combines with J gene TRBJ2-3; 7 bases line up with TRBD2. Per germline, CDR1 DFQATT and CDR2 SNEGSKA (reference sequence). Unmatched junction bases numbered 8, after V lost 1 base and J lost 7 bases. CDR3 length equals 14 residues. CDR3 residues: CSARVGGVDNTQYF. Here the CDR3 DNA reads TGCAGTGCTAGAGTGGGGGGGGTAGATAATACGCAGTATTTT.

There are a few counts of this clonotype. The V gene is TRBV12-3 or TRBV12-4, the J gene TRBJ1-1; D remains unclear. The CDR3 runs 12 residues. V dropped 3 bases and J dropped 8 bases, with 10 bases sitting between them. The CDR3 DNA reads TGTGCCAGCAGTTTGAGTCCAGAGGAAGCTTTCTTT. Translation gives CASSLSPEEAFF.

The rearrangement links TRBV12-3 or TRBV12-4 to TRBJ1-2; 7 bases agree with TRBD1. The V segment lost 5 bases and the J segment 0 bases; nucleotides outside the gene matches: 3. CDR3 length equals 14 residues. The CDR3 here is CASSGTATNYGYTF. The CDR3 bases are TGTGCCAGCAGTGGGACAGCGACTAACTATGGCTACACCTTC.

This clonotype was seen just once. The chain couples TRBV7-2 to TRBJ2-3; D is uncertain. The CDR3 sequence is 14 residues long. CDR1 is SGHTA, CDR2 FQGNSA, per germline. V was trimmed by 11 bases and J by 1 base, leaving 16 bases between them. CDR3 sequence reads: CAGIDTLRTDTQYF. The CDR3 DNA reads TGTGCCGGCATCGATACTCTTCGCACAGATACGCAGTATTTT.

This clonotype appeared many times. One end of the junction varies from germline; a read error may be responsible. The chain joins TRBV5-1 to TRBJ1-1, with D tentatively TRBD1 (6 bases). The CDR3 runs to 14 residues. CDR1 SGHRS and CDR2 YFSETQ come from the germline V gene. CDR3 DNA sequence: TGTGCCAGCAGTTCGGGGGGCCCGAACACTGAAGCTTTCTTT. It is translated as CASSSGGPNTEAFF.

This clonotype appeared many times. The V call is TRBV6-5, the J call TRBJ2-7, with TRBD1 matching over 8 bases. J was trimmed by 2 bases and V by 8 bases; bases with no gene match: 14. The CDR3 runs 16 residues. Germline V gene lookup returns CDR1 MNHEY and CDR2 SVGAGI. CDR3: CASSRTGGAGTYEQYF. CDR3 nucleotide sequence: TGTGCCAGCTCGCGTACAGGGGGTGCGGGGACCTACGAGCAGTACTTC.

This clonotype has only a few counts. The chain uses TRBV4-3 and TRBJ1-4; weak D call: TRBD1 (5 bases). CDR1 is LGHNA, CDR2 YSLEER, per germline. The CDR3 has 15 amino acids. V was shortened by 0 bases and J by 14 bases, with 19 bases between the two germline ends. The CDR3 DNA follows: TGCGCCAGCAGCCAAGATGTAACCGGGGGTCGCCCTCTGTTTTTT. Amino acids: CASSQDVTGGRPLFF.

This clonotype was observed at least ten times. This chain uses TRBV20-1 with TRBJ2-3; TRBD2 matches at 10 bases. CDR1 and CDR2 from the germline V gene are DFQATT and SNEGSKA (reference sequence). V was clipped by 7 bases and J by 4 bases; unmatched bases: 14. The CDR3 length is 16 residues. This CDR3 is CSVSPGGLAFADTQYF. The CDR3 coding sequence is TGCAGTGTTTCTCCGGGGGGACTAGCGTTTGCAGATACGCAGTATTTT.

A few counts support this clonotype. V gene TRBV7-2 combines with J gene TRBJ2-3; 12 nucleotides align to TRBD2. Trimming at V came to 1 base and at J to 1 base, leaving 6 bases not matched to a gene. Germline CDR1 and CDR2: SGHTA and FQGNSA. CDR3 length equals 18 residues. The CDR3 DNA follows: TGTGCCAGCAGCTTAGTTCCTAGCGGGGGGGCCGGCACAGATACGCAGTATTTT. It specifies CASSLVPSGGAGTDTQYF.

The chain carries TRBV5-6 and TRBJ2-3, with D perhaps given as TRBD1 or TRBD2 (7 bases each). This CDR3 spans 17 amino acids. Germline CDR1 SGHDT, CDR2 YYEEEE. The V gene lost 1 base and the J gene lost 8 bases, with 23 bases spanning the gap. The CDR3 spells CASSLREPGGESSTQYF. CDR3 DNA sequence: TGTGCCAGCAGCTTGAGAGAGCCAGGGGGGGAGAGTAGTACGCAGTATTTT.

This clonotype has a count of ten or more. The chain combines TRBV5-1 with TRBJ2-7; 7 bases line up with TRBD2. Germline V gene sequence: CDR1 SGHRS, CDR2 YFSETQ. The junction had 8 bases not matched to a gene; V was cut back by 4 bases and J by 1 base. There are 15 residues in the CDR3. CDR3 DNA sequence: TGCGCCAGCAGCGTCGCTAGCGGTGTATCCTACGAGCAGTACTTC. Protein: CASSVASGVSYEQYF.

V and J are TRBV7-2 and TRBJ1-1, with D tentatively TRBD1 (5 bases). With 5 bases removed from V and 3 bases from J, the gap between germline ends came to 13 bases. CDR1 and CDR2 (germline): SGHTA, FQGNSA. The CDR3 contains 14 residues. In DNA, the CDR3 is TGTGCCAGCAGCATTAACCCAGGGCACACTGAAGCTTTCTTT. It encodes CASSINPGHTEAFF.

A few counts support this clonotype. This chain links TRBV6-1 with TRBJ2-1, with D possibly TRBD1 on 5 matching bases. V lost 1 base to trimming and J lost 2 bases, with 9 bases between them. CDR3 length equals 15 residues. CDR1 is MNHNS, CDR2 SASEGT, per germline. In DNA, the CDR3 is TGTGCCAGCAGTGAAGGCAGGGCGACCTACAATGAGCAGTTCTTC. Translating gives CASSEGRATYNEQFF.